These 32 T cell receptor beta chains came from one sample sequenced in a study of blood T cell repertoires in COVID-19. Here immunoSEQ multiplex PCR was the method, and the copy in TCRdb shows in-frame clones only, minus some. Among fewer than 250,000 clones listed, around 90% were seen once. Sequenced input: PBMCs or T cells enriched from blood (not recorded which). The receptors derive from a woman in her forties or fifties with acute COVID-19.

The CDR3 region has the DNA TGTGCCACAAATCCGGCCCCCCGGGGTTGGGCTAATGAAAAACTGTTTTTT. Protein sequence: CATNPAPRGWANEKLFF. V and J are TRBV7-9 and TRBJ1-4, with unresolved D. V lost 10 bases and J lost 3, with 24 bases in between. The CDR3 has 17 residues. The germline V gene encodes CDR1 SEHNR and CDR2 FQNEAQ (reference sequence).

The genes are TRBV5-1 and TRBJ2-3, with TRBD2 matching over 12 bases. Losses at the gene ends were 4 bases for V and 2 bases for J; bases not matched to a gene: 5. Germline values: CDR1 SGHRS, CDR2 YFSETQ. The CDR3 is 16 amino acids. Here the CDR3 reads CASSTGTSGPTDTQYF. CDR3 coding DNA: TGCGCCAGCAGCACGGGGACTAGCGGGCCCACAGATACGCAGTATTTT.

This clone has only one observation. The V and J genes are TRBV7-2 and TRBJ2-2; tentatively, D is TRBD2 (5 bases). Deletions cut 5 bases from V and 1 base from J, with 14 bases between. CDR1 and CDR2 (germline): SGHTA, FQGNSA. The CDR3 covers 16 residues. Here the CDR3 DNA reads TGTGCCAGCAGCCCTCGGAGGACGAGGAACACCGGGGAGCTGTTTTTT. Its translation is CASSPRRTRNTGELFF.

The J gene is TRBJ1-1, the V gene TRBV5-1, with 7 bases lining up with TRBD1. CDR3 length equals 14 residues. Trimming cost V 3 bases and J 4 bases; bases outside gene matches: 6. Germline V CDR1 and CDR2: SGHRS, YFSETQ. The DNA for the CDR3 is TGCGCCAGCAGCTCTGACAGGGTCGGCACTGAAGCTTTCTTT. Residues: CASSSDRVGTEAFF.

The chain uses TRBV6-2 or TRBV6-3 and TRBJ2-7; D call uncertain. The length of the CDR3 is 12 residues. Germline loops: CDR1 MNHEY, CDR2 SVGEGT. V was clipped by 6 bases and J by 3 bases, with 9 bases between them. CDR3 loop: CASSPALYEQYF. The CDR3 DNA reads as TGTGCCAGCAGCCCAGCCCTCTACGAGCAGTACTTC.

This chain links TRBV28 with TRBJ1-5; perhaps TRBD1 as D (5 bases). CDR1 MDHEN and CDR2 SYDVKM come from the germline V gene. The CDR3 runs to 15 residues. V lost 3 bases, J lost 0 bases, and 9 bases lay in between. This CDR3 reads CASSFAGPSNQPQHF. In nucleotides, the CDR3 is TGTGCCAGCAGTTTCGCAGGGCCTAGCAATCAGCCCCAGCATTTT.

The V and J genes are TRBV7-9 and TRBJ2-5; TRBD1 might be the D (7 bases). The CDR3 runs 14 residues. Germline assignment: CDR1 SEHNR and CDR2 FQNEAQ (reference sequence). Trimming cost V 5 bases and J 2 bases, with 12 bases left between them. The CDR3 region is CASSPGGLQETQYF. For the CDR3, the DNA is TGTGCCAGCAGCCCAGGGGGACTTCAAGAGACCCAGTACTTC.

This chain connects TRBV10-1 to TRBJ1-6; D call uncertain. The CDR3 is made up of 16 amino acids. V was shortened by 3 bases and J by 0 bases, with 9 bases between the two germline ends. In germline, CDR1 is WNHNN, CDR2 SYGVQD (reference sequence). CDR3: CASSDPSGSYNSPLHF. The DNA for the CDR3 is TGCGCCAGCAGTGACCCGTCGGGCTCCTATAATTCACCCCTCCACTTT.

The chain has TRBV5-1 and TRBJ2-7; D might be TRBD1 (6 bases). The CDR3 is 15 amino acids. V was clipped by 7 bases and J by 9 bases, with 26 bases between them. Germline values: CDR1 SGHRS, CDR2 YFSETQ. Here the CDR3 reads CASGVSGQTYEVQYF. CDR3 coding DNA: TGCGCCAGCGGGGTTTCAGGACAGACCTACGAGGTGCAGTACTTC.

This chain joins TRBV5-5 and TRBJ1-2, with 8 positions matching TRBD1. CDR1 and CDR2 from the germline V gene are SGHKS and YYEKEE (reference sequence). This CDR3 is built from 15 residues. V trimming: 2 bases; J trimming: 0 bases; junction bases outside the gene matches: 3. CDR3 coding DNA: TGTGCCAGCAGCTTCACGACAGGGGCTAACTATGGCTACACCTTC. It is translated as CASSFTTGANYGYTF.

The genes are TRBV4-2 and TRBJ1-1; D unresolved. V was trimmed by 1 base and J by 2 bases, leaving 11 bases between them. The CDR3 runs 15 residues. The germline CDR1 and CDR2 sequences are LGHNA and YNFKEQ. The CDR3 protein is CASSQGITANTEAFF. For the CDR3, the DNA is TGTGCCAGCAGCCAAGGTATAACAGCTAACACTGAAGCTTTCTTT.

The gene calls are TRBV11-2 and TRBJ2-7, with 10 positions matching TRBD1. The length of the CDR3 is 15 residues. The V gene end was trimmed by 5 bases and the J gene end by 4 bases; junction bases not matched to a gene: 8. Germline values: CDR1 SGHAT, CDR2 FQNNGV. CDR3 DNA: TGTGCCAGCAGCCACGGGACAGGGGTTTTATACGAGCAGTACTTC. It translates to CASSHGTGVLYEQYF.

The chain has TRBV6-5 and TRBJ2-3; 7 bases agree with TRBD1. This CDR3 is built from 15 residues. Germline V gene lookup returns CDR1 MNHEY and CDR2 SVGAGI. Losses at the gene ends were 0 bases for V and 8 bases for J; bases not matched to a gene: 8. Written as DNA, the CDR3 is TGTGCCAGCAGTTACTCGACAGGGAACTTGGGTACGCAGTATTTT. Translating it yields CASSYSTGNLGTQYF.

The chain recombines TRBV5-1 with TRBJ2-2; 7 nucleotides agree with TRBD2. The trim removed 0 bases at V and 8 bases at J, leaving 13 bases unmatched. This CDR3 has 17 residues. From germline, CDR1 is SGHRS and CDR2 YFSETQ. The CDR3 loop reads CASSLGTSEWNWGELFF. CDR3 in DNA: TGCGCCAGCAGCTTGGGAACTAGCGAATGGAATTGGGGGGAGCTGTTTTTT.

The CDR3: CASSQIGEAETQYF. The DNA of the CDR3 is TGTGCCAGCAGCCAAATCGGGGAGGCAGAGACCCAGTACTTC. The gene calls are TRBV11-1 and TRBJ2-5; D might be TRBD2 (6 bases). Germline V gene data show CDR1 as SGHAT and CDR2 as FQDESV (reference sequence). This CDR3 comprises 14 residues. Trimming took off 5 bases at V and 4 bases at J, with 14 bases between the two ends.

The CDR3 reads CASSTDRTKVGSDEQFF. CDR3 DNA: TGTGCCAGCAGCACTGACCGGACTAAAGTCGGATCCGATGAGCAGTTCTTC. This chain links TRBV11-2 with TRBJ2-1; TRBD2 is a possible D gene (6 bases). CDR1 and CDR2 (germline): SGHAT, FQNNGV. The CDR3 is 17 amino acids. The V end was cut by 5 bases, the J end by 8 bases, with 25 bases between.

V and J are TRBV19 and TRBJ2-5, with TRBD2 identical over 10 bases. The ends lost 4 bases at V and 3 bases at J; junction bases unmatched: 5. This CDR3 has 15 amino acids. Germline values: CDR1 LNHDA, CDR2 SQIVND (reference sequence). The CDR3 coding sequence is TGTGCCAGTAGTAGGACTAGCGGTTGGGAAGAGACCCAGTACTTC. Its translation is CASSRTSGWEETQYF.

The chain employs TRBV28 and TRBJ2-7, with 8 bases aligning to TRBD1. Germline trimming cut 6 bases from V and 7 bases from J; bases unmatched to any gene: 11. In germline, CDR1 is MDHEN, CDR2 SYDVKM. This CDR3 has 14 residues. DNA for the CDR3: TGTGCCAGCAGCCTCCAGGGGGCGGCTAAGGAGCAGTACTTC. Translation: CASSLQGAAKEQYF.

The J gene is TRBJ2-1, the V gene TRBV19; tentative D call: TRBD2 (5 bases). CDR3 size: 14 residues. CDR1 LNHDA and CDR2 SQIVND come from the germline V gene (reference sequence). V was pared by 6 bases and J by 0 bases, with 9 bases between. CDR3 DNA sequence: TGTGCCAGTAGCGGGATGAGCTCCTACAATGAGCAGTTCTTC. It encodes CASSGMSSYNEQFF.

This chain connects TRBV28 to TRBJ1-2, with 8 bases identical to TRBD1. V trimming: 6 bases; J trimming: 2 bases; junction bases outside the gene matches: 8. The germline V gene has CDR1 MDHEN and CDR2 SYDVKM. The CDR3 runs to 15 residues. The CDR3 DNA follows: TGTGCCAGCAGAACCCAAGGGACAGGAAACTATGGCTACACCTTC. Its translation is CASRTQGTGNYGYTF.

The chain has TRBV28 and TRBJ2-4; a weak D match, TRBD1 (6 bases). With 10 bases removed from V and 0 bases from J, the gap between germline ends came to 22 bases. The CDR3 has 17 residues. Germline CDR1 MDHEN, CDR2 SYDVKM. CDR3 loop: CATLHSHRAGAKNIQYF. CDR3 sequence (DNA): TGTGCCACACTCCATTCACACAGGGCTGGAGCCAAAAACATTCAGTACTTC.

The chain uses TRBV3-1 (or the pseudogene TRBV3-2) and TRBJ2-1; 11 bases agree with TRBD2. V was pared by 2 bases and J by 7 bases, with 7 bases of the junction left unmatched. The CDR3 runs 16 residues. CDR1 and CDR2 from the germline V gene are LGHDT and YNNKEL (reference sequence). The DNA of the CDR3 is TGTGCCAGCAGCCAATTCGTGGCTAGCGGGAGGAATGAGCAGTTCTTC. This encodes CASSQFVASGRNEQFF.

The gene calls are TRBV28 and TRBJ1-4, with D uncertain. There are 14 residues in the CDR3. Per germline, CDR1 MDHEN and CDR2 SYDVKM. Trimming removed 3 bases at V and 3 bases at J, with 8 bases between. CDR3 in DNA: TGTGCCAGCAGTTTTATTACGGCTAATGAAAAACTGTTTTTT. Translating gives CASSFITANEKLFF.

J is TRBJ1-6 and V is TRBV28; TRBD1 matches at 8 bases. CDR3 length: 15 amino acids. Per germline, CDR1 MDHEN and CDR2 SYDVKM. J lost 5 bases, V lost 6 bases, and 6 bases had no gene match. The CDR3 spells CASSTQGVNNSPLHF. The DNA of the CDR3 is TGTGCCAGCAGCACACAGGGGGTTAATAATTCACCCCTCCACTTT.

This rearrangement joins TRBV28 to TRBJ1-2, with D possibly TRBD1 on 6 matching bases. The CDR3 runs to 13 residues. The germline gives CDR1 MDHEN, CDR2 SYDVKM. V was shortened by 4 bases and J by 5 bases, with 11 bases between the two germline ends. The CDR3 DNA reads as TGTGCCAGCAGTTCACAGGGCCCTTATGGCTACACCTTC. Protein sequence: CASSSQGPYGYTF.

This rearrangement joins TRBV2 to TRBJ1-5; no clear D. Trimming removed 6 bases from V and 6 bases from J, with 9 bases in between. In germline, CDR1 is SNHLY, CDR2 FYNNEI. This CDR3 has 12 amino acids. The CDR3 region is CASRFYGQPQHF. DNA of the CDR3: TGTGCCAGCAGATTTTACGGTCAGCCCCAGCATTTT.

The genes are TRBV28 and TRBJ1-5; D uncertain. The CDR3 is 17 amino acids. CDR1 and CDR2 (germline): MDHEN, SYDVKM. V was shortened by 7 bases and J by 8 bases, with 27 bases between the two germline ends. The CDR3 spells CASTQEDSGSPLKPQHF. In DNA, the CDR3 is TGTGCCAGCACCCAGGAAGATAGTGGAAGTCCATTGAAGCCCCAGCATTTT.

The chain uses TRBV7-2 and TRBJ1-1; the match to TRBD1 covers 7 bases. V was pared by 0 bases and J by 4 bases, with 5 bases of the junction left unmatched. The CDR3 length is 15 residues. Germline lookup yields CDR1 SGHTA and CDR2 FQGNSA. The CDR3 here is CASSLATGAFTEAFF. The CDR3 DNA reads TGTGCCAGCAGCTTAGCTACAGGGGCCTTCACTGAAGCTTTCTTT.

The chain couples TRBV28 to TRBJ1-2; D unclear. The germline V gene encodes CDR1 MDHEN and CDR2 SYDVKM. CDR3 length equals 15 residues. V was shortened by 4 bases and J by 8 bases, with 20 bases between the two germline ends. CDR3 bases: TGTGCCAGCAGTTCTTATTCCCGGGAGGTGTCCGGCTACACCTTC. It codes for CASSSYSREVSGYTF.

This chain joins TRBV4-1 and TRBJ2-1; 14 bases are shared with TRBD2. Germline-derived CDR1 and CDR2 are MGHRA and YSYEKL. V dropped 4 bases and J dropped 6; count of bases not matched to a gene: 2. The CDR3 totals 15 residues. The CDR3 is CASSRGLAGANEQFF. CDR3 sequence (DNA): TGCGCCAGCAGCCGGGGACTAGCGGGGGCCAATGAGCAGTTCTTC.

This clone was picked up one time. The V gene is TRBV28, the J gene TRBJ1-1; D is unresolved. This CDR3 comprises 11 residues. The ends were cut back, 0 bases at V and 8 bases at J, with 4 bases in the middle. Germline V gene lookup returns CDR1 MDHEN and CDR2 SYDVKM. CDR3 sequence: CASSLWTEAFF. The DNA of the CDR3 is TGTGCCAGCAGTTTATGGACAGAAGCTTTCTTT. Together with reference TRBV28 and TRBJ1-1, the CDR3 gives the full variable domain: DVKVTQSSRYLVKRTGEKVFLECVQDMDHENMFWYRQDPGLGLRLIYFSYDVKMKEKGDIPEGYSVSREKKERFSLILESASTNQTSMYLCASSLWTEAFFGQGTRLTVV.

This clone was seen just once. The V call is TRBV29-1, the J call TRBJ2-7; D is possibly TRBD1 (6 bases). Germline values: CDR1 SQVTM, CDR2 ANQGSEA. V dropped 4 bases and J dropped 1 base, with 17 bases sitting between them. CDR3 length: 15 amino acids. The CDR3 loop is CSVVFEATGSYEQYF. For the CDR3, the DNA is TGCAGCGTTGTTTTCGAGGCGACAGGATCCTACGAGCAGTACTTC.